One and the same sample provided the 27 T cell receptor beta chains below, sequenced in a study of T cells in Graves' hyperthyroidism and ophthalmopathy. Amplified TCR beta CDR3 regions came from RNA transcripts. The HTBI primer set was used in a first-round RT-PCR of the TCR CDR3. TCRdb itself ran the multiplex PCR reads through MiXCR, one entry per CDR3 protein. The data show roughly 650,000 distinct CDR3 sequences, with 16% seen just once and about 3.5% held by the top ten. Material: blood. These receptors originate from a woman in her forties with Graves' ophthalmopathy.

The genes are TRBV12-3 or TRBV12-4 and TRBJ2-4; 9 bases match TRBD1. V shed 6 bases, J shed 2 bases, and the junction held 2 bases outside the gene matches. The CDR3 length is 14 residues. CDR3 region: CASRQGATKNIQYF. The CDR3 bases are TGTGCCAGCAGACAGGGGGCGACCAAAAACATTCAGTACTTC.

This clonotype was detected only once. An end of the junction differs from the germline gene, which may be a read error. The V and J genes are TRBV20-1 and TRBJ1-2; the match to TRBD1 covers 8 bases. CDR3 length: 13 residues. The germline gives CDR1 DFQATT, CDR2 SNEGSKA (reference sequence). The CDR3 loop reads CSARGQANYRYTF. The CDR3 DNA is TGCAGTGCTAGGGGACAGGCGAACTATCGCTACACCTTC.

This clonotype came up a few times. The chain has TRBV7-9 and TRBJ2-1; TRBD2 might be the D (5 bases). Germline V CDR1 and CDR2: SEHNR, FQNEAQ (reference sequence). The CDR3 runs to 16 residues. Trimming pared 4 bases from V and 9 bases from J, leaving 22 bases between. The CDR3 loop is CASSSAGLEIEGEQFF. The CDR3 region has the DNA TGTGCCAGCAGCTCTGCCGGCCTAGAAATAGAGGGTGAGCAGTTCTTC.

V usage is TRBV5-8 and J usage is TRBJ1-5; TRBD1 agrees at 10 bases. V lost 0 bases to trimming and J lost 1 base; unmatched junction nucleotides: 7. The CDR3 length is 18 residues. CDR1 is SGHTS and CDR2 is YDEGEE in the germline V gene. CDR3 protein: CASSLGPGQGGSNQPQHF. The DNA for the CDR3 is TGTGCCAGCAGCTTGGGCCCTGGACAGGGGGGCAGCAATCAGCCCCAGCATTTT.

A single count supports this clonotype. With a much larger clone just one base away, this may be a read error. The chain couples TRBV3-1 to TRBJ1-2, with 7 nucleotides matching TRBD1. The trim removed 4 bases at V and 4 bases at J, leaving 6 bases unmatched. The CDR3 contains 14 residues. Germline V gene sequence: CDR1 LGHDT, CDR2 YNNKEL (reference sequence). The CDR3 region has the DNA TGTGCCAGCAGCCTAGGACAGGCCTCCTATGGCTACACCTTC. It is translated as CASSLGQASYGYTF.

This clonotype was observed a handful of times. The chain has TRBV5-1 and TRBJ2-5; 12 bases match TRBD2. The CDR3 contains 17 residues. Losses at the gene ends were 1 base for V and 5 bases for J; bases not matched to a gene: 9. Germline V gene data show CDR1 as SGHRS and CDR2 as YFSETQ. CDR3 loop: CASSLTPGTSGLETQYF. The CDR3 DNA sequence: TGCGCCAGCAGCTTGACCCCCGGGACTAGCGGGTTGGAGACCCAGTACTTC.

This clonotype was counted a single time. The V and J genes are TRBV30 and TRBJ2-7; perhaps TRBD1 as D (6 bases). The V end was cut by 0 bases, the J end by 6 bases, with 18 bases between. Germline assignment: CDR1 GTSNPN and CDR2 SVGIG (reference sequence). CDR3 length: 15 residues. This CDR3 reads CAWSVRGGLGFEQYF. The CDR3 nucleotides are TGTGCCTGGAGTGTCAGGGGCGGCTTGGGATTCGAGCAGTACTTC.

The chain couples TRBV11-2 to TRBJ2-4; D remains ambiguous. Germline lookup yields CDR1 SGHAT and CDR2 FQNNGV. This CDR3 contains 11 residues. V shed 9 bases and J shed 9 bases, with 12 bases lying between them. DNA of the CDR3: TGTGCCAGTGGCGGATCGGGCATTCAGTACTTC. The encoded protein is CASGGSGIQYF.

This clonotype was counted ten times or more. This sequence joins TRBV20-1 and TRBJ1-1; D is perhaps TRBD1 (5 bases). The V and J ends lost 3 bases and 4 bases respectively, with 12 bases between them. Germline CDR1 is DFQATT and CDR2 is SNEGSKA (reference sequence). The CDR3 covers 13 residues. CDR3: CSASPGEATEAFF. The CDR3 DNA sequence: TGCAGTGCTAGTCCGGGGGAAGCCACTGAAGCTTTCTTT.

The CDR3 sequence: CASSRRAPHEKLFF. DNA for the CDR3: TGCGCCAGCAGTAGGAGAGCCCCTCATGAAAAACTGTTTTTT. This chain joins TRBV10-1 and TRBJ1-4; the D is unclear. Per germline, CDR1 WNHNN and CDR2 SYGVQD (reference sequence). The CDR3 extends over 14 amino acids. Trimming took 5 bases from V and 6 from J, leaving 13 bases between them.

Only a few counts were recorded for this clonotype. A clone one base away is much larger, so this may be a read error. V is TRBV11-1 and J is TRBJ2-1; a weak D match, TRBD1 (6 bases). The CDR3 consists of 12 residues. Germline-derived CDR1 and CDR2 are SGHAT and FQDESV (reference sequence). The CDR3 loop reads CASSLRDNEQSF. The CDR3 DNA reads TGTGCCAGCAGCTTGAGGGACAATGAGCAGTCCTTC.

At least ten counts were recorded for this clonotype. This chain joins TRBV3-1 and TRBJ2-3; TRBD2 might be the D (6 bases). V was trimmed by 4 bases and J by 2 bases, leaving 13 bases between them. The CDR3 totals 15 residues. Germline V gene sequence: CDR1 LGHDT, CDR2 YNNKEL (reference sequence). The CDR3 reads CASSPYGLPTDTQYF. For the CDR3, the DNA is TGTGCCAGCAGCCCCTACGGACTACCCACAGATACGCAGTATTTT.

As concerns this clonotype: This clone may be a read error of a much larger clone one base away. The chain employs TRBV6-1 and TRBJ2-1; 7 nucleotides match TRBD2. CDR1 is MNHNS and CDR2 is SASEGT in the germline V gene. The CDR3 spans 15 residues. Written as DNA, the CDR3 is TGTGCCAGCACAGACTCTAGCGGAGATTACAATGAGCGGTTCTTC. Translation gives CASTDSSGDYNERFF.

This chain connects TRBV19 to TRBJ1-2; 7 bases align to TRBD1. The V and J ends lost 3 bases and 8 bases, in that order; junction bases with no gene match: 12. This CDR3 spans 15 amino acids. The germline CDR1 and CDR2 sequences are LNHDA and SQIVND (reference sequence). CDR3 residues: CASSISGQASGGYTF. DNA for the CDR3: TGTGCCAGTAGTATCTCTGGACAGGCATCAGGAGGCTACACCTTC.

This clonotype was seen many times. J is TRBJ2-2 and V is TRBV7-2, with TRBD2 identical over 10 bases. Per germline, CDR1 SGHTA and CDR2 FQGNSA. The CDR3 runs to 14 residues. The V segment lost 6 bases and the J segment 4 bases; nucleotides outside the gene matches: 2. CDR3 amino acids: CASSLAGVTGELFF. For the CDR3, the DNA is TGTGCCAGCAGTCTAGCGGGGGTCACCGGGGAGCTGTTTTTT.

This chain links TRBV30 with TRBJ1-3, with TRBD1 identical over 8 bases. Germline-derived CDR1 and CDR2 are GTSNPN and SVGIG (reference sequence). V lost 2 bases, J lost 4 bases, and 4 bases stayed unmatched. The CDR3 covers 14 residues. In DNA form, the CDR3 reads TGTGCCTGGAGTCCAGGGGGCGCGGGAAACACCATATATTTT. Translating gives CAWSPGGAGNTIYF.

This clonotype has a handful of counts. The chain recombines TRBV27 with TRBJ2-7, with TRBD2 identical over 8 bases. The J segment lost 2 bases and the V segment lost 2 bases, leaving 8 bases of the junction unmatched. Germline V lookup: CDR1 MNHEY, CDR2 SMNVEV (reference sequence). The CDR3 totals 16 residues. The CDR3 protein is CASSLDPGGPPYEQYF. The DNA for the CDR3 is TGTGCCAGCAGTTTAGATCCGGGAGGGCCCCCCTACGAGCAGTACTTC.

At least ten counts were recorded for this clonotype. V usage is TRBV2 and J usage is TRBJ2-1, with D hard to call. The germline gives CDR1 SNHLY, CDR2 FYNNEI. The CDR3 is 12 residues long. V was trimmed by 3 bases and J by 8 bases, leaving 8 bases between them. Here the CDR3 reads CASSDVGYEQFF. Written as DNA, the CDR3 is TGTGCCAGCAGTGATGTTGGGTATGAGCAGTTCTTC.

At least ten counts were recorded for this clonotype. CDR3 amino acids: CASSTTGGNEQFF. The CDR3 DNA reads as TGTGCCAGCTCCACAACGGGGGGCAATGAGCAGTTCTTC. The chain has TRBV18 and TRBJ2-1; 7 bases match TRBD2. The germline V gene encodes CDR1 KGHSH and CDR2 LQKENI. V dropped 6 bases and J dropped 6; count of bases not matched to a gene: 5. The CDR3 length is 13 residues. The full variable domain, completed using reference TRBV18 and TRBJ2-1, is NAGVMQNPRHLVRRRGQEARLRCSPMKGHSHVYWYRQLPEEGLKFMVYLQKENIIDESGMPKERFSAEFPKEGPSILRIQQVVRGDSAAYFCASSTTGGNEQFFGPGTRLTVL.

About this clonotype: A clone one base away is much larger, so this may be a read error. The CDR3 loop is CSAGEGQGTDTQYF. The DNA of the CDR3 is TGCAGTGCTGGGGAGGGGCAGGGCACAGATACGCAGTATTTT. The chain combines TRBV20-1 with TRBJ2-3; 7 bases agree with TRBD2. The CDR3 extends over 14 amino acids. CDR1 is DFQATT and CDR2 is SNEGSKA in the germline V gene (reference sequence). Trimming removed 5 bases from V and 1 base from J; junction bases left unmatched: 6.

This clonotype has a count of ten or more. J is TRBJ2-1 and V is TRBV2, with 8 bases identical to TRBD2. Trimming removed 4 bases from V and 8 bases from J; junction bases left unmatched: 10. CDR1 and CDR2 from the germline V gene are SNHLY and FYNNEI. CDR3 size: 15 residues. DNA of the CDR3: TGTGCCAGCAGTGCCCCGGGAGGGCCCCTCGATGAGCAGTTCTTC. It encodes CASSAPGGPLDEQFF. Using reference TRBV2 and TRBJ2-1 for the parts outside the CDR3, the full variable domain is EPEVTQTPSHQVTQMGQEVILRCVPISNHLYFYWYRQILGQKVEFLVSFYNNEISEKSEIFDDQFSVERPDGSNFTLKIRSTKLEDSAMYFCASSAPGGPLDEQFFGPGTRLTVL.

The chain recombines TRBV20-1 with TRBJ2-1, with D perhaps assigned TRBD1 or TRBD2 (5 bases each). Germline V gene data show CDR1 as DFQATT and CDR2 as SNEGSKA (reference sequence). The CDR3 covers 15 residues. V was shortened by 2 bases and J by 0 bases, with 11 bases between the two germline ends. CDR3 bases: TGCAGTGCTAGACGAGGGGAGAGCTCCTACAATGAGCAGTTCTTC. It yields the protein CSARRGESSYNEQFF.

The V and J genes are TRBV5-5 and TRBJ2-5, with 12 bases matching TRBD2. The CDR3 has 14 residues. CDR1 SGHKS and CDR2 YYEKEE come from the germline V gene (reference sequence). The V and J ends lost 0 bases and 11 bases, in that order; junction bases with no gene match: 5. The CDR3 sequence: CASSLELAGGSQYF. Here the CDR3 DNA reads TGTGCCAGCAGCTTGGAGCTAGCGGGAGGGTCACAGTACTTC.

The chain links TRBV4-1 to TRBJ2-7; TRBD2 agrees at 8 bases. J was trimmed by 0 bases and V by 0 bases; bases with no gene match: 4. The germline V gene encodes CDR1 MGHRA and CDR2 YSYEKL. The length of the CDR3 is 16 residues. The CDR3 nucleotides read TGCGCCAGCAGCCAAGATGAGCGGGAGTTCTCCTACGAGCAGTACTTC. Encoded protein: CASSQDEREFSYEQYF.

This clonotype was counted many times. This chain's CDR3 is CASSVGGGRSTQYF. The CDR3 coding sequence is TGTGCCAGCAGTGTAGGGGGGGGGCGGAGTACGCAGTATTTT. The chain links TRBV12-3 or TRBV12-4 to TRBJ2-3; possible D gene TRBD2, 7 bases. This CDR3 has 14 amino acids. Trimming removed 5 bases from V and 8 bases from J, with 17 bases in between.

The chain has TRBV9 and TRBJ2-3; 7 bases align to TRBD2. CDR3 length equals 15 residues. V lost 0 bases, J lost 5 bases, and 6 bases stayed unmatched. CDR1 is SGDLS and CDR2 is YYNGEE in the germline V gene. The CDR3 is CASSVAGGWVDTQYF. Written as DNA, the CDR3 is TGTGCCAGCAGCGTAGCGGGAGGCTGGGTAGATACGCAGTATTTT.

DNA for the CDR3: TGTGCCAGTAGCGAAACAGGGGGCAATCAGCCCCAGCATTTT. It is translated as CASSETGGNQPQHF. J is TRBJ1-5 and V is TRBV19, with 7 bases that match TRBD1. The V gene's germline CDR1 is LNHDA and CDR2 SQIVND (reference sequence). Losses at the gene ends were 6 bases for V and 2 bases for J; bases not matched to a gene: 4. The CDR3 spans 14 residues.